This TCR beta chain is from a study of blood T cell repertoires in COVID-19. The repertoire was sequenced with immunoSEQ multiplex PCR; TCRdb's copy has only in-frame clones and lacks some. This sample has fewer than 450,000 clones; 70% to 90% occur once, and the top ten carry over 10%. V lost 5 bases and J lost 2; bases outside the gene matches: 7. The germline V gene encodes CDR1 SGHTA and CDR2 FQGTGA. This CDR3 contains 16 residues. This clone was seen only a few times. Input material: peripheral blood. This chain links TRBV7-3 with TRBJ2-3, with 10 nucleotides matching TRBD2. This TCR derives from a woman aged 45 to 65 with COVID-19, enrolled during active disease. The CDR3 DNA reads as TGTGCCAGCAGCCGAGCGGGAGGGGGAGCCACAGATACGCAGTATTTT. It translates to CASSRAGGGATDTQYF.